Detailed here is one T cell receptor beta chain. The antigen is undetermined. An end of the junction differs from the germline gene, which may be a read error. The sample belongs to a study of T cell repertoires and HLA-DP antigens. Produced via immunoSEQ multiplex PCR; TCRdb's table is partial and in-frame only. This sample has around 100,000 clones; 85% to 95% occur once, and the top ten carry around 0.25%. This CDR3 is built from 16 residues. Germline CDR1 and CDR2: SNHLY and FYNNEI. The TCR was taken from a woman aged 18 to 35 in good health and CMV-seronegative. The V call is TRBV2, the J call TRBJ1-5; possibly TRBD1 for D (6 bases). Sequenced input: CD4+ T cells from PBMCs. The CDR3 nucleotides are TGTGCCAACAGTGAAGATGGGGGGGCGAGCAATCAGCCCCAGCATTTT. Translation gives CANSEDGGASNQPQHF.